The rows below give T cell receptor beta chains drawn from one sample of a study of blood T cell repertoires in COVID-19. Sequencing was performed with immunoSEQ multiplex PCR; in TCRdb, only in-frame clones are kept and a portion is missing. The table shows roughly 100,000 clones, with around 66% occurring only once. Sequencing used peripheral blood. Receptor source: a man aged 80 or over with acute or convalescent COVID-19. Each CDR3 is given with its conserved first and last residue. The D gene is left open where the match is weak. Expanded clones are given a class, and other clones once, few, many or no size at all.

TRBJ1-6,NA,TRBD1,TRBV19,TGTGCCAGCACTACCTTTGGGGACAGTAATTCACCCCTCCACTTT,CASTTFGDSNSPLHF
TRBJ1-6,NA,NA,TRBV19,TGTGCCAGTAGCCACGACTCAAGGAGCTCCTATAATTCACCCCTCCACTTT,CASSHDSRSSYNSPLHF
TRBJ1-6,NA,NA,TRBV27,TGTGCCAGCAGTTCCAGGGAAGGGGCTGATTCACCCCTCCACTTT,CASSSREGADSPLHF
TRBJ2-2,few,NA,TRBV29-1,TGCAGCGTACACGAGGCCGGGGAGCTGTTTTTT,CSVHEAGELFF
TRBJ2-7,NA,NA,TRBV15,TGTGCCACCAGCAGTACCGGTACCGAGCAGTACTTC,CATSSTGTEQYF
TRBJ1-3,NA,NA,TRBV5-1,TGCGCCAGCAGCCTCGATATTAGTCCTGGAAACACCATATATTTT,CASSLDISPGNTIYF
TRBJ2-7,NA,TRBD2,TRBV6-5,TGTGCCAGCAGTTACTCCACTAGCGGGAACTACGAGCAGTACTTC,CASSYSTSGNYEQYF
TRBJ1-4,many,NA,TRBV19,TGTGCCACCGGACAACCCGAGTTCGGACTGTTTTTT,CATGQPEFGLFF
TRBJ2-5,NA,TRBD2,TRBV11-2,TGTGCCAGCAGCTTAGATCGGGTGGGGAGGGTGCAAGAGACCCAGTACTTC,CASSLDRVGRVQETQYF
TRBJ1-2,NA,NA,TRBV30,TGTGCCTGGAGTGTGGTTAGCTACTATGGCTACACCTTC,CAWSVVSYYGYTF
TRBJ2-3,few,NA,TRBV7-9,TGTGCCAGCAACATCCGTCGGAGGACAGATACGCAGTATTTT,CASNIRRRTDTQYF
TRBJ1-5,few,NA,TRBV19,TGTGCCAGTAGTATGTCAAGACGGGATCAGCCCCAGCATTTT,CASSMSRRDQPQHF
TRBJ1-1,few,NA,TRBV7-9,TGTGCCAGCAGCTTGACTACGAACACTGAAGCTTTCTTT,CASSLTTNTEAFF
TRBJ2-3,NA,NA,TRBV5-1,TGCGCCAGCAGCTTGGCGACAGATACGCAGTATTTT,CASSLATDTQYF
TRBJ2-3,NA,NA,TRBV9,TGTGCCAGCAGCGCTCTCAGGGGATCAGATACGCAGTATTTT,CASSALRGSDTQYF
TRBJ2-1,few,TRBD2,TRBV2,TGTGCCAGCAGTGATCGGACTAGCGGGAGGGGTGAGCAGTTCTTC,CASSDRTSGRGEQFF
TRBJ2-2,NA,NA,TRBV27,TGTGCCAGCAGCTTGGGGAGTAGTGCCGGGGAGCTGTTTTTT,CASSLGSSAGELFF
TRBJ1-6,NA,NA,TRBV7-8,TGTGCCACTCGGGGGGACACGGATTCACCCCTCCACTTT,CATRGDTDSPLHF
TRBJ2-1,once,TRBD2,TRBV11-3,TGTGCCAGCAGCTTAGAAGGCGGGGCTAGCGGCTACAATGAGCAGTTCTTC,CASSLEGGASGYNEQFF
TRBJ1-2,NA,NA,TRBV7-2,TGTGCCAGCAGCTTAGGGGTGGGAGAGTTGGAGGGCTACACCTTC,CASSLGVGELEGYTF
TRBJ2-5,once,TRBD2,TRBV14,TGTGCCAGCAGCATACTAGCGGGAGGGTCTGAGACCCAGTACTTC,CASSILAGGSETQYF
TRBJ1-3,NA,NA,TRBV4-1,TGCGCCAGCAGCGACGTTCTGGGGGGGGCGACGGGAAACACCATATATTTT,CASSDVLGGATGNTIYF
TRBJ2-2,NA,TRBD1,TRBV6-5,TGTGCCAGCAAAGTACAGGGGGCCACCGGGGAGCTGTTTTTT,CASKVQGATGELFF
TRBJ2-7,NA,TRBD2,TRBV6-5,TGTGCCAGCAGCGGACTAGCGGTCTCCTACGAGCAGTACTTC,CASSGLAVSYEQYF
TRBJ2-7,NA,TRBD1,TRBV9,TGTGCCAGCAGCGACGGGACAGGGGTGGGCGAGCAGTACTTC,CASSDGTGVGEQYF
TRBJ1-4,NA,TRBD1,TRBV28,TGTGCCAGCAGTTCGACAGGGGGCGATGAAAAACTGTTTTTT,CASSSTGGDEKLFF
TRBJ1-3,once,NA,TRBV5-5,TGTGCCAGCAGCTTGCAAAGGAGCTCTGGAAACACCATATATTTT,CASSLQRSSGNTIYF
TRBJ2-7,NA,NA,TRBV7-8,TGTGCCAGCAGCTTAGGGCTAGTTGTCGAGCAGTACTTC,CASSLGLVVEQYF
TRBJ1-4,NA,TRBD1,TRBV6-5,TGTGCCAGCAGTTACCGACAGGGGCGGGAAAAACTGTTTTTT,CASSYRQGREKLFF
TRBJ2-1,NA,TRBD2,TRBV28,TGTGCCAGCAGCCAGACTAGCGGGAGGTTGTCTCTCGGTTTCTCCTACAATGAGCAGTTCTTC,CASSQTSGRLSLGFSYNEQFF
TRBJ2-2,once,NA,TRBV18,TGTGCCAGCTCACCCCGGTTTACGAACACCGGGGAGCTGTTTTTT,CASSPRFTNTGELFF
TRBJ2-3,NA,TRBD1,TRBV29-1,TGCAGCGTGACCAGGGGGACAGATACGCAGTATTTT,CSVTRGTDTQYF
TRBJ2-7,NA,TRBD2,TRBV28,TGTGCCAGCAGAGATAGCGGGAGCTTGTACGAGCAGTACTTC,CASRDSGSLYEQYF
TRBJ2-1,NA,NA,TRBV6-6,TGTGCCAGCAGCCGTTCCGGACAGCTATACAATGAGCAGTTCTTC,CASSRSGQLYNEQFF
TRBJ1-1,NA,TRBD1,TRBV6-5,TGTGCCAGCAGGACGGGACAGTACACTGAAGCTTTCTTT,CASRTGQYTEAFF
TRBJ1-2,few,TRBD1,TRBV24-1,TGTGCCACCAGTGAAGGACAGGGTAACTATGGCTACACCTTC,CATSEGQGNYGYTF
TRBJ1-6,NA,TRBD1,TRBV24-1,TGTGCCACCCAGGACAGGGTAAATTCACCCCTCCACTTT,CATQDRVNSPLHF
TRBJ2-5,NA,TRBD1,TRBV28,TGTGCCAGCAGTTTGGGACAGGGGCGCCAGGCAGAGACCCAGTACTTC,CASSLGQGRQAETQYF
TRBJ2-7,NA,NA,TRBV27,TGTGCCAGCAGTTTAAAGCTTTCCTACGAGCAGTACTTC,CASSLKLSYEQYF
TRBJ2-1,NA,TRBD2,TRBV5-6,TGTGCCAGCAGCTTTTTGGGCGGGAGAAAGGATGAGCAGTTCTTC,CASSFLGGRKDEQFF
TRBJ2-3,NA,NA,TRBV11-3,TGTGCCAGCAGCTTCGAGAGCACAGATACGCAGTATTTT,CASSFESTDTQYF
TRBJ2-7,NA,TRBD2,TRBV28,TGTGCCAGCAGTTTCGGGAGGGGAGTCCTCTCCTACGAGCAGTACTTC,CASSFGRGVLSYEQYF
TRBJ1-2,NA,NA,TRBV7-2,TGTGCCAGCAGCTTAGCGCTCCAGGGTGGCGGGGGTGGCTACACCTTC,CASSLALQGGGGGYTF
TRBJ2-2,NA,NA,TRBV5-4,TGTGCCAGCATCCACCAGATTTCCGGGGAGCTGTTTTTT,CASIHQISGELFF
TRBJ1-2,few,NA,TRBV9,TGTGCCAGCAGCGTAGGGACAACCCTAAGCTATGGCTACACCTTC,CASSVGTTLSYGYTF
TRBJ2-3,NA,NA,TRBV28,TGTGCCAGCAGTGTTCTACGGACTAGCACAGATACGCAGTATTTT,CASSVLRTSTDTQYF
TRBJ2-7,NA,NA,TRBV12-3/TRBV12-4,TGTGCCAGCAGGCGGGGGACAACGTGGGAGCAGTACTTC,CASRRGTTWEQYF
TRBJ2-7,NA,NA,TRBV12-3/TRBV12-4,TGTGCCAGCAGTTTTTGGGAGAGCTACGAGCAGTACTTC,CASSFWESYEQYF
TRBJ1-1,NA,NA,TRBV30,TGTGCCTGGAGTGGGTCAGGGCGAGGAACTGAAGCTTTCTTT,CAWSGSGRGTEAFF
TRBJ1-5,NA,NA,TRBV18,TGTGCCAGCTCACCGATCTATAGCAATCAGCCCCAGCATTTT,CASSPIYSNQPQHF
TRBJ2-1,many,NA,TRBV2,TGTGCCAGCAGTGGAGTTGAGCAGTTCTTC,CASSGVEQFF
TRBJ2-7,NA,NA,TRBV7-9,TGTGCCAGCAGCTTTCAGGGTGTGGGCGAGCAGTACTTC,CASSFQGVGEQYF
TRBJ2-1,NA,NA,TRBV7-2,TGTGCCAGCGGCCAGGTCGGGAACTCCTACAATGAGCAGTTCTTC,CASGQVGNSYNEQFF